The clone carrying this TCR beta chain occurred a few times. Its target is not known. At the DNA level, this CDR3 is encoded by other sequences in the same sample as well. Trimming took 0 bases from V and 0 from J, leaving 6 bases between them. This CDR3 region has 15 residues. Germline CDR1 is LNHDA and CDR2 is SQIVND (reference sequence). These data come from a study of shared clonotypes between healthy human individuals. The input for sorted-subset replicate PCRs was around 210 ng DNA, about 30,000 T cell genomes. Only in-frame clones appear in the TCRdb table, and some are missing; sequencing was by immunoSEQ multiplex PCR. This sample carries around 940,000 clones, less than 85% of them seen once, and the ten largest clones take about 1.5%. Donors were healthy HIV-negative adults without recently reported acute infections or vaccinations. Study-level points and caveats: Rarefaction demonstrated incomplete sorted-subset sequencing despite large depth. Donor scarcity curtailed the genetic and exposure-history diversity represented herein.

Sequencing was carried out using memory CD4+ T cells sorted from blood. Subset specified: CD45RA-negative fraction. The gene calls are TRBV19 and TRBJ2-1; D is perhaps TRBD2 (5 bases). The clonotype was recovered from a man between 18 and 29 years old in good health. In nucleotides, the CDR3 is TGTGCCAGTAGTATAGAGGGGAGCTCCTACAATGAGCAGTTCTTC. As protein: CASSIEGSSYNEQFF.